The T cell receptor beta chain under discussion was sequenced for a study of control samples from healthy donors and cancer patients. Measured with immunoSEQ multiplex PCR; TCRdb has only the in-frame clones, and not every one. This table has around 76,000 clones, 94% appearing once. The CDR3 covers 16 residues. From germline, CDR1 is SGDLS and CDR2 YYNGEE. V was clipped by 0 bases and J by 2 bases, with 12 bases between them. The clonotype originates from a woman between 40 and 50 years old in good health. V usage is TRBV9 and J usage is TRBJ1-3; D uncertain. Sequenced material: blood. DNA of the CDR3: TGTGCCAGCAGCGTAGACCCCCCAACCACTGGAAACACCATATATTTT. Translation: CASSVDPPTTGNTIYF.